These T cell receptor beta chains were read from a single sample in a study of lymphopenia after photon versus proton radiotherapy. The repertoire was sequenced with immunoSEQ multiplex PCR; TCRdb's copy has only in-frame clones and lacks some. The profile covers just over 40,000 clones, with 85% to 90% appearing a single time and 10% taken by the ten largest. This sample comprised peripheral blood, obtained from a patient treated with proton-based radiotherapy. The source of these receptors is a woman aged 65 to 85 with pancreatic cancer. Some clones in this sample may be carry-over from other donors' samples. Each CDR3 is given with its conserved first and last residue. A D gene is named only where the DNA matches it firmly. Clone size appears in some rows only: once, few, many, or a class for an expanded clone.

15	TRBV18	TRBD1	NA	TRBJ1-1	TGTGCCAGCTCACCACAGGGGGCGCTGGACACTGAAGCTTTCTTT	CASSPQGALDTEAFF
13	TRBV30	TRBD2	NA	TRBJ2-7	TGTGCCTGGAGATTTAGCGGGACCTACGAGCAGTACTTC	CAWRFSGTYEQYF
15	TRBV19	NA	NA	TRBJ1-5	TGTGCCAGCCGAGGGAGGCATGAAGATTATCAGCCCCAGCATTTT	CASRGRHEDYQPQHF
18	TRBV9	TRBD1	NA	TRBJ2-3	TGTGCCAGCAGCGCCGGGACAGGGTTTATTGCTAGCACAGATACGCAGTATTTT	CASSAGTGFIASTDTQYF
15	TRBV5-1	NA	NA	TRBJ2-6	TGCGCCAGCAGCTTGGAGGGAAGCGGGGCCAACGTCCTGACTTTC	CASSLEGSGANVLTF
14	TRBV7-2	NA	once	TRBJ1-5	TGTGCCAGCAGCTTAGGGGTCCTCAATCAGCCCCAGCATTTT	CASSLGVLNQPQHF
14	TRBV11-2	NA	NA	TRBJ1-3	TGTGCCAGCAGCTTAGAGTTGGAAGTGGACACCATATATTTT	CASSLELEVDTIYF
12	TRBV29-1	NA	NA	TRBJ2-1	TGCAGCTATGGTGCGGACTACAATGAGCAGTTCTTC	CSYGADYNEQFF
14	TRBV2	NA	NA	TRBJ1-2	TGTGCCAGCAGCCGGGGGGCTGTTAACTATGGCTACACCTTC	CASSRGAVNYGYTF
14	TRBV6-5	NA	few	TRBJ1-3	TGTGCCAGCAGACGCGGGACAAGAGGAAACACCATATATTTT	CASRRGTRGNTIYF
15	TRBV29-1	NA	once	TRBJ1-1	TGCAGCGTTGCAAGCTTGGGAGGAGCGACCACTGAAGCTTTCTTT	CSVASLGGATTEAFF
13	TRBV6-5	NA	NA	TRBJ1-2	TGTGCCAGCAGTTACTCCGGGTCCTATGGCTACACCTTC	CASSYSGSYGYTF
13	TRBV2	NA	NA	TRBJ2-1	TGTGCCAGCACCCTATCGCGGATCAGTGAGCAGTTCTTC	CASTLSRISEQFF
14	TRBV6-5	NA	medium-sized	TRBJ1-3	TGTGCCAGCAGGGACAGAGGCTCTGGAAACACCATATATTTT	CASRDRGSGNTIYF
19	TRBV2	NA	NA	TRBJ1-3	TGTGCCAGCAGTGAGGTGGTTTCCCTTCGGGCCCTCTCTGGAAACACCATATATTTT	CASSEVVSLRALSGNTIYF
14	TRBV28	NA	few	TRBJ1-1	TGTGCCAGCAGTTTCGTAGGGGGGAACACTGAAGCTTTCTTT	CASSFVGGNTEAFF
15	TRBV28	NA	NA	TRBJ1-5	TGTGCCAGCAGCCCCAGGACTCCACACGGGCAGCCCCAGCATTTT	CASSPRTPHGQPQHF
20	TRBV27	NA	NA	TRBJ2-7	TGTGCCAGCACGGACCCCGGGACCGAAAAAGCAGAGCTGCGCTCCTACGAGCAGTACTTC	CASTDPGTEKAELRSYEQYF
17	TRBV4-2	NA	few	TRBJ2-1	TGTGCCAGCAGCCAAGACAAGAGTCCTAAACCCTACAATGAGCAGTTCTTC	CASSQDKSPKPYNEQFF
15	TRBV28	TRBD1	NA	TRBJ1-4	TGTGCCAGCAGTTTCCACGGACAGGGCCGTGAAAAACTGTTTTTT	CASSFHGQGREKLFF
17	TRBV4-1	TRBD1	NA	TRBJ1-3	TGCGCCAGCAGCCCAGGGGGGGGAAGGGGATCCGGAAACACCATATATTTT	CASSPGGGRGSGNTIYF
12	TRBV6-5	NA	NA	TRBJ2-7	TGTGCCAGCAGGGACTACGGTTACGAGCAGTACTTC	CASRDYGYEQYF